These 10 T cell receptor beta chains were all obtained from the same sample, sequenced in a study of CD8 T cells in Susac syndrome (dated by TCRdb to the late 2010s). Library construction relied on the immunoSEQ multiplex PCR assay. RNA was extracted with the RNeasy kit and roughly 0.5 to 1 ug was reverse transcribed using random hexamers. Using fastp at Q25 and MiXCR, TCRdb reprocessed the public reads and kept productive beta chains. Rows are unified per CDR3 protein, each entry keeping the most common DNA and genes. The sample records 150,000 to 200,000 distinct CDR3 sequences, 92% of which are singletons. The top ten clonotypes cover 0.065% to 0.1% of the sample. Sequencing was carried out using CD4+ T cells from PBMCs. The receptor set was obtained from a human donor in good health.

The chain joins TRBV14 to TRBJ1-1; D is ambiguous. V gave up 2 bases and J gave up 10 bases, with 14 bases separating them. Germline lookup yields CDR1 SGHDN and CDR2 FVKESK. The CDR3 is made up of 13 amino acids. CDR3 coding DNA: TGTGCCAGCAGCCAATACGCCGATCTGAGAGCTTTCTTT. It is translated as CASSQYADLRAFF. Drawing the rest from reference TRBV14 and TRBJ1-1, the complete variable domain is EAGVTQFPSHSVIEKGQTVTLRCDPISGHDNLYWYRRVMGKEIKFLLHFVKESKQDESGMPNNRFLAERTGGTYSTLKVQPAELEDSGVYFCASSQYADLRAFFGQGTRLTVV.

The chain combines TRBV28 with TRBJ1-5; D may be TRBD1 (5 bases). The CDR3 loop spans 16 amino acids. CDR1 MDHEN and CDR2 SYDVKM come from the germline V gene. With 7 bases removed from V and 4 bases from J, the gap between germline ends came to 20 bases. CDR3 amino acids: CASTGGWGVGNQPQHF. The CDR3, as DNA: TGTGCCAGCACTGGGGGATGGGGGGTCGGAAATCAGCCCCAGCATTTT.

J is TRBJ2-7 and V is TRBV29-1; D remains ambiguous. This CDR3 contains 13 residues. Trimming took off 6 bases at V and 4 bases at J, with 16 bases between the two ends. Germline-derived CDR1 and CDR2 are SQVTM and ANQGSEA. CDR3: CSVTLYGDYEQYF. CDR3 DNA: TGCAGCGTGACCCTCTATGGGGATTACGAGCAGTACTTC.

This chain uses TRBV5-1 with TRBJ1-5; 7 bases fit TRBD1. Looked up from germline, CDR1 is SGHRS and CDR2 is YFSETQ. V lost 5 bases, J lost 10 bases, and 12 bases stayed unmatched. CDR3 size: 14 residues. CDR3 in amino acids: CASSQGDGVGPQHF. CDR3 coding DNA: TGCGCCAGCAGTCAGGGGGACGGAGTTGGACCCCAGCATTTT. The variable domain in full, completed from reference TRBV5-1 and TRBJ1-5, reads KAGVTQTPRYLIKTRGQQVTLSCSPISGHRSVSWYQQTPGQGLQFLFEYFSETQRNKGNFPGRFSGRQFSNSRSEMNVSTLELGDSALYLCASSQGDGVGPQHFGDGTRLSIL.

The genes are TRBV20-1 and TRBJ2-7, with a possible D match to TRBD1 (6 bases). The V gene lost 6 bases and the J gene lost 0 bases, with 9 bases spanning the gap. Germline values: CDR1 DFQATT, CDR2 SNEGSKA (reference sequence). The CDR3 contains 12 residues. As DNA, the CDR3 is TGCAGTGCAAGACAGGACTCCTACGAGCAGTACTTC. This sequence encodes CSARQDSYEQYF.

The genes are TRBV19 and TRBJ1-2; weak D call: TRBD1 (6 bases). V was cut by 3 bases and J by 2 bases, with 10 bases left in between. The CDR3 has 14 residues. Per the germline V gene, CDR1 is LNHDA and CDR2 is SQIVND (reference sequence). The CDR3 here is CASSILQGNYGYTF. CDR3 nucleotide sequence: TGTGCCAGTAGTATTCTACAGGGCAACTATGGCTACACCTTC.

The chain carries TRBV30 and TRBJ2-7; TRBD2 is a possible D gene (5 bases). This CDR3 has 17 residues. V was trimmed by 0 bases and J by 1 base, leaving 19 bases between them. The germline gives CDR1 GTSNPN, CDR2 SVGIG (reference sequence). In DNA, the CDR3 is TGTGCCTGGAGTGTAGGTCTCCCCACGGCGGGTTCCTACGAGCAGTACTTC. Translated, it gives CAWSVGLPTAGSYEQYF.

The V and J genes are TRBV4-3 and TRBJ1-3; D perhaps matches TRBD1 (5 bases). Germline V gives CDR1 LGHNA, CDR2 YSLEER. V lost 0 bases and J 2 bases, leaving 8 bases between the germline ends. This CDR3 has 15 residues. DNA of the CDR3: TGCGCCAGCAGCCAAGACTGGGGGGCTGGAAACACCATATATTTT. It is translated as CASSQDWGAGNTIYF.

CDR3 amino acids: CASSSGSIESSGANVLTF. The DNA for the CDR3 is TGTGCCAGCAGTTCGGGGAGCATAGAGAGCTCTGGGGCCAACGTCCTGACTTTC. V is TRBV28 and J is TRBJ2-6; the D gene is possibly TRBD2 (5 bases). Germline CDR1 is MDHEN and CDR2 is SYDVKM. The CDR3 sequence is 18 residues long. Trimming took 4 bases from V and 0 from J, leaving 16 bases between them.

The chain uses TRBV12-3 or TRBV12-4 and TRBJ1-1, with D possibly matching TRBD1 (5 bases). V lost 6 bases to trimming and J lost 7 bases, with 15 bases between them. The CDR3 sequence is 13 residues long. Here the CDR3 reads CASSPGAALEAFF. CDR3 bases: TGTGCCAGCAGCCCCGGGGCGGCGCTTGAAGCTTTCTTT.